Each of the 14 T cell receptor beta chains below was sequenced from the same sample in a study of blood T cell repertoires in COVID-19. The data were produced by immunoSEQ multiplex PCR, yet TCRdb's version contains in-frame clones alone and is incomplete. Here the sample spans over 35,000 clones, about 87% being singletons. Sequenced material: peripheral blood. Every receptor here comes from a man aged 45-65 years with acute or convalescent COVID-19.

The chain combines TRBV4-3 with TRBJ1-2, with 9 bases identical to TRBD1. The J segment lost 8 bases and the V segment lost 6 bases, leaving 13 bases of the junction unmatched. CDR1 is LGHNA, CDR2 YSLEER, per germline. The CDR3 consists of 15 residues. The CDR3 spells CASRPGQGTGSGYTF. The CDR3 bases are TGCGCCAGCAGACCGGGACAGGGAACTGGGAGCGGCTACACCTTC.

For the CDR3, the DNA is TGTGCCAGCAGTGTAAGCGGGAGTTCTTTCGGGTACTTC. Translated, it gives CASSVSGSSFGYF. The chain combines TRBV6-4 with TRBJ2-7; 8 bases map to TRBD2. The germline V gene encodes CDR1 MRHNA and CDR2 SNTAGT. The CDR3 has 13 residues. Losses at the gene ends were 4 bases for V and 12 bases for J; bases not matched to a gene: 11.

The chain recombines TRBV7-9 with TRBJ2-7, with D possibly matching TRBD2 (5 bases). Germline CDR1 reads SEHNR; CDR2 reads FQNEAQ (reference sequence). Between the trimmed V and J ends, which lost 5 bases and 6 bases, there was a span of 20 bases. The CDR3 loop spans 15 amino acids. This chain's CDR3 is CASSQASGNSFEQYF. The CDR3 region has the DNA TGTGCCAGCAGCCAGGCGTCGGGAAACTCGTTCGAGCAGTACTTC.

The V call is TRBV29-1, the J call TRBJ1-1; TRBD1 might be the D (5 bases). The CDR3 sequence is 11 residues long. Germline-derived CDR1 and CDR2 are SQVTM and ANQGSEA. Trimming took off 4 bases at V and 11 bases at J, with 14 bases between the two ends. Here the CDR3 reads CSVGGAGWAFF. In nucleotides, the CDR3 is TGCAGCGTTGGCGGGGCCGGTTGGGCTTTCTTT.

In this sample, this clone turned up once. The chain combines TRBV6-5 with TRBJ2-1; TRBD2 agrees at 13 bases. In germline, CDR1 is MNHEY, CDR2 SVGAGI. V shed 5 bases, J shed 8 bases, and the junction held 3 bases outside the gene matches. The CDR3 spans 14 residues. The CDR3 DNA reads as TGTGCCAGCAGTAGACTAGCGGGAGGTGATGAGCAGTTCTTC. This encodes CASSRLAGGDEQFF.

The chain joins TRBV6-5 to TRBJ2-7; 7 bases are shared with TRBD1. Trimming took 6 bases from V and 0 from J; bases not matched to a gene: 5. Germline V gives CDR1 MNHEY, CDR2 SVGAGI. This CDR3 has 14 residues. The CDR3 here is CASSTRDSSYEQYF. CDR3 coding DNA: TGTGCCAGCAGCACCAGGGACAGCTCCTACGAGCAGTACTTC.

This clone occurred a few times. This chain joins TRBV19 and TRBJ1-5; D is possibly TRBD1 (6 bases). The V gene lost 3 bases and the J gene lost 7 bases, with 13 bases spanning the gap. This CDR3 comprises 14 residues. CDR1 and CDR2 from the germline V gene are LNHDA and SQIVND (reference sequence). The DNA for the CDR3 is TGTGCCAGTAGTATTTCAGGGGTCGGACAGCCCCAGCATTTT. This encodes CASSISGVGQPQHF.

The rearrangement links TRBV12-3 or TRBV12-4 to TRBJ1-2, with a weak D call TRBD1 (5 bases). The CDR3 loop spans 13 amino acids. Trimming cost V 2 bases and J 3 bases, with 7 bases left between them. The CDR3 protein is CASSLLGDYGYTF. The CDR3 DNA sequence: TGTGCCAGCAGTTTATTAGGGGACTATGGCTACACCTTC.

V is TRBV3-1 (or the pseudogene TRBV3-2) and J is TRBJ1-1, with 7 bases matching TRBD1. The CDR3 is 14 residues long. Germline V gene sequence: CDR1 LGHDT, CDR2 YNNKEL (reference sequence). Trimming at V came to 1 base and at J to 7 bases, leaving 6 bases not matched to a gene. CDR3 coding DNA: TGTGCCAGCAGCCAAGGACAGGGCAGGGGTGAAGCTTTCTTT. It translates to CASSQGQGRGEAFF.

CDR3 amino acids: CASSNLRRGDGYTF. CDR3 nucleotide sequence: TGTGCCAGCAGTAACCTACGGCGGGGGGATGGCTACACCTTC. V usage is TRBV27 and J usage is TRBJ1-2, with D perhaps matching TRBD1 (5 bases). Germline V gene lookup returns CDR1 MNHEY and CDR2 SMNVEV (reference sequence). Trimming stripped 5 bases from V and 6 bases from J, with 16 bases between. The CDR3 length is 14 residues.

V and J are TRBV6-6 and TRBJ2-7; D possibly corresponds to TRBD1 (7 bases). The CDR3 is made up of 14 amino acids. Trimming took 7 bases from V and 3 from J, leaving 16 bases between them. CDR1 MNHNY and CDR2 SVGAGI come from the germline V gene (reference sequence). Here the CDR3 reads CASTQTGRHYEQYF. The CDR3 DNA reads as TGTGCCAGCACCCAGACAGGGAGGCACTACGAGCAGTACTTC.

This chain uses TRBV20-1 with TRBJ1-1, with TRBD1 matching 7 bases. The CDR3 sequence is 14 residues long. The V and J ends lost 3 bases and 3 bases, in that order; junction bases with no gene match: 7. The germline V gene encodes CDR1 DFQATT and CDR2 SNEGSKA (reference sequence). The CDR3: CSASHGQGDTEAFF. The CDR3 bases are TGCAGTGCTAGTCACGGGCAGGGGGACACTGAAGCTTTCTTT.

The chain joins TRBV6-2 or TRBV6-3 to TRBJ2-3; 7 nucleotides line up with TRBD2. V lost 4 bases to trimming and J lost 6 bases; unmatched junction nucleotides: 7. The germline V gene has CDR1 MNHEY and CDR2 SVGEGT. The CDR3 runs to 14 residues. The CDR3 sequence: CASSSRGTRDTQYF. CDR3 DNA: TGTGCCAGCAGTTCGCGGGGGACCCGGGATACGCAGTATTTT.

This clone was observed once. The CDR3 coding sequence is TGCAGCGCAGCCCTTGTCGGGACCGGGGAGCTGTTTTTT. Amino acid sequence: CSAALVGTGELFF. The rearrangement links TRBV29-1 to TRBJ2-2; D gene uncertain. Germline CDR1 reads SQVTM; CDR2 reads ANQGSEA. This CDR3 is 13 amino acids long. With 7 bases removed from V and 5 bases from J, the gap between germline ends came to 14 bases.